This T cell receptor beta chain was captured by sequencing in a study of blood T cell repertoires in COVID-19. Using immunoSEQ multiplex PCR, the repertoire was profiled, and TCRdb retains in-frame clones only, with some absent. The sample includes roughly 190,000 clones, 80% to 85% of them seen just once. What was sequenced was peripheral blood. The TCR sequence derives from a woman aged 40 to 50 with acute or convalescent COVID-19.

CDR3 sequence reads: CAVDLGSGSTNEQFF. CDR3 DNA sequence: TGTGCCGTCGACCTCGGTAGCGGGAGTACTAATGAGCAGTTCTTC. This rearrangement joins TRBV7-9 to TRBJ2-1, with 9 bases matching TRBD2. Germline assignment: CDR1 SEHNR and CDR2 FQNEAQ (reference sequence). The CDR3 extends over 15 amino acids. V shed 11 bases, J shed 7 bases, and the junction held 15 bases outside the gene matches.